A selection of T cell receptor beta chains follows, all from one sample in a study of technical replicates of blood from a few donors. The table came from immunoSEQ multiplex PCR; TCRdb's copy has only in-frame clones and leaves some out. The table includes about 79,000 clones, approximately 94% detected once. Sample: T cells isolated from PBMCs. These receptors were obtained from a human donor in good health. The CDR3 runs from the conserved cysteine through the conserved F or W. D genes are given only for firm matches. Not all rows give a size; the values are once, few, many and, for expanded clones, a class.

D	size	J	V	CDR3
TRBD1	NA	TRBJ2-7	TRBV2	CATLTGQGNYEQYF
TRBD1	NA	TRBJ1-1	TRBV6-6	CASSRTGDTEAFF
NA	NA	TRBJ1-1	TRBV2	CASSESGVGSDTEAFF
TRBD1	NA	TRBJ1-2	TRBV19	CASRADRGYGYTF
TRBD2	once	TRBJ2-7	TRBV6-6	CASGLAGGIEQYF
TRBD2	NA	TRBJ2-1	TRBV15	CATSSLGSGDLQTNNEQFF
TRBD1	NA	TRBJ2-3	TRBV28	CASSFVTGVFTDTQYF
TRBD2	NA	TRBJ2-5	TRBV5-1	CASSLALAGGQVEETQYF
TRBD1	NA	TRBJ2-1	TRBV28	CASLRDRGSNEQFF
NA	NA	TRBJ1-1	TRBV5-1	CASSPVPGLTNTEAFF
TRBD2	NA	TRBJ2-1	TRBV29-1	CSVMTSGVNEQFF
NA	NA	TRBJ2-5	TRBV29-1	CSVEPRAETQYF
TRBD2	NA	TRBJ2-4	TRBV2	CASSGLAEILAKNIQYF
NA	NA	TRBJ2-1	TRBV7-6	CASSPRTKFNEQFF
NA	NA	TRBJ1-2	TRBV30	CACKPQGRTGYTF
TRBD1	NA	TRBJ2-2	TRBV11-2	CASSLAMTGNWDTGELFF
TRBD1	NA	TRBJ2-7	TRBV29-1	CSVEDRGQGGPQYF
TRBD2	NA	TRBJ2-3	TRBV25-1	CASSEYGGGPTDTQYF
TRBD2	NA	TRBJ2-1	TRBV5-4	CASSLDSGGGNEQFF
NA	few	TRBJ1-1	TRBV5-1	CASSLAMAGTEAFF
NA	few	TRBJ1-2	TRBV6-1	CASSEAGQDYGYTF
TRBD1	NA	TRBJ2-1	TRBV6-4	CASSDSTGGSYNEQFF
NA	NA	TRBJ1-1	TRBV5-1	CASSRQETFTEAFF
TRBD1	NA	TRBJ1-1	TRBV4-1	CASSQLGGQGTEAFF
NA	NA	TRBJ1-2	TRBV20-1	CSAPEAYGYTF
NA	few	TRBJ1-1	TRBV29-1	CSVEVNRVFDTEAFF
NA	NA	TRBJ1-1	TRBV27	CASSLERNTEAFF
TRBD2	NA	TRBJ2-1	TRBV28	CASSGIAGYNEQFF
TRBD2	NA	TRBJ2-5	TRBV2	CASSDTSDQETQYF
NA	NA	TRBJ1-1	TRBV9	CASSVSGSMVAEAFF
TRBD2	NA	TRBJ2-1	TRBV4-1	CASSPSPTGGPYNEQFF
NA	NA	TRBJ2-7	TRBV11-3	CASSLGSGSSYEQYF